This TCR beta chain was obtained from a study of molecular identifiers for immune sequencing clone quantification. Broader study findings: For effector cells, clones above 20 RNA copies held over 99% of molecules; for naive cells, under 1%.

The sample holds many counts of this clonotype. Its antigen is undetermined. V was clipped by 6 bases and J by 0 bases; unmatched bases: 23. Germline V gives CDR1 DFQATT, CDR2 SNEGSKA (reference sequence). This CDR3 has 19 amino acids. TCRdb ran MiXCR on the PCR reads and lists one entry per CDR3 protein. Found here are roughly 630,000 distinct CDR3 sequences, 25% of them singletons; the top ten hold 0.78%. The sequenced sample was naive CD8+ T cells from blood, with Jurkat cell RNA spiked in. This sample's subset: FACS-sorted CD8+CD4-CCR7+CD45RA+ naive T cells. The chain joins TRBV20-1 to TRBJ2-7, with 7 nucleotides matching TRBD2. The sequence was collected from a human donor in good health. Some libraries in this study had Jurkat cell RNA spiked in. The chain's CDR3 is CSAKSGVGLTSYYSYEQYF. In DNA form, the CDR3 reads TGCAGTGCAAAGTCGGGTGTGGGCCTGACTAGCTATTACTCCTACGAGCAGTACTTC.